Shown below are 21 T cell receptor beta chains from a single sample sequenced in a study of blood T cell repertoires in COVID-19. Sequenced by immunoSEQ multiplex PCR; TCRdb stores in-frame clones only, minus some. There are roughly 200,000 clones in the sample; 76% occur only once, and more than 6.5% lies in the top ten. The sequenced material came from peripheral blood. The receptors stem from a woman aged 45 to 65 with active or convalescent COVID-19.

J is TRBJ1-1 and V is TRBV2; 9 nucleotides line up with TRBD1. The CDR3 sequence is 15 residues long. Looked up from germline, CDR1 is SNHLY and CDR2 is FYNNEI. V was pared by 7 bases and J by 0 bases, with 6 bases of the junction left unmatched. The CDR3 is CASTGQGLMNTEAFF. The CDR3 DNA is TGTGCCAGCACCGGACAGGGGTTGATGAACACTGAAGCTTTCTTT.

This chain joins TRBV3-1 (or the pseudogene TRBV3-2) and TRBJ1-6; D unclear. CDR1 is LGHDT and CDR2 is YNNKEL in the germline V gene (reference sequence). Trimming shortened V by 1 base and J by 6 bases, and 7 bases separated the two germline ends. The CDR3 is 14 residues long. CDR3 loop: CASSQAVPNSPLHF. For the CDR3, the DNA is TGTGCCAGCAGCCAAGCGGTTCCTAATTCACCCCTCCACTTT.

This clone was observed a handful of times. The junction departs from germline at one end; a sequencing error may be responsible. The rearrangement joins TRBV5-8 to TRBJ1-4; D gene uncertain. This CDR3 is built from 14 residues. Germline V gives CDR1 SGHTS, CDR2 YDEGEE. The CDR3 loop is CASSLGGRNEKLFF. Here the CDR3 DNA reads TGTGCCAGCAGCTTGGGAGGGAGAAATGAAAAATTGTTTTTT.

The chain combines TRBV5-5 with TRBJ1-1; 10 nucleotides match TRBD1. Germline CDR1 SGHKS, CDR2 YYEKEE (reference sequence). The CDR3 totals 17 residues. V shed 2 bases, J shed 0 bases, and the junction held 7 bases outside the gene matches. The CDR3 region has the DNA TGTGCCAGCAGCTTCCGGGACAGGGGTCAACTGAACACTGAAGCTTTCTTT. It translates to CASSFRDRGQLNTEAFF.

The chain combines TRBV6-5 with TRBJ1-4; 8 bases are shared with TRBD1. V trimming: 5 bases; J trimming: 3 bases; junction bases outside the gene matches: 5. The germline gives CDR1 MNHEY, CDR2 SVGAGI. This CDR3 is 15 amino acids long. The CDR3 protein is CASSRTGSSNEKLFF. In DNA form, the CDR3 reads TGTGCCAGCAGTCGGACAGGGTCTTCTAATGAAAAACTGTTTTTT.

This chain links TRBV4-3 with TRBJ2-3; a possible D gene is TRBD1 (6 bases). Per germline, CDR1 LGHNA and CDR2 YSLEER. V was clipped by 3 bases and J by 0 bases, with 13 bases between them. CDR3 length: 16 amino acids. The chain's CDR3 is CASSHSTGSSTDTQYF. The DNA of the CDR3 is TGCGCCAGCAGCCATTCGACAGGATCTAGCACAGATACGCAGTATTTT.

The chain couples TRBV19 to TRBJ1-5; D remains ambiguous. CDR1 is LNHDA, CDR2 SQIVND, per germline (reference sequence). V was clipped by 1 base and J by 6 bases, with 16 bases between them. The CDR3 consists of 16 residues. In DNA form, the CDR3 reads TGTGCCAGTAGTATAGGCGGGTCGTTTCGGGGTCAGCCCCAGCATTTT. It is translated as CASSIGGSFRGQPQHF.

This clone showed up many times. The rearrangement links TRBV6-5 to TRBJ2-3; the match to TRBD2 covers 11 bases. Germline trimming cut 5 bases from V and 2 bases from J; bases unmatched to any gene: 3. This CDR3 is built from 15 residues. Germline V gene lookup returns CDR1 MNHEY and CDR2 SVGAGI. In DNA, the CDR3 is TGTGCCAGCAGTCCACTAGCGGGGGTCACAGATACGCAGTATTTT. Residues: CASSPLAGVTDTQYF.

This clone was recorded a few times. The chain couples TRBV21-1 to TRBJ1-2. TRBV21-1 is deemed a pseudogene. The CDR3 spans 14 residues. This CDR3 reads CASSEQRKSGGYTF. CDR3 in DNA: TGTGCCAGCAGCGAACAACGAAAGTCGGGGGGCTACACCTTC.

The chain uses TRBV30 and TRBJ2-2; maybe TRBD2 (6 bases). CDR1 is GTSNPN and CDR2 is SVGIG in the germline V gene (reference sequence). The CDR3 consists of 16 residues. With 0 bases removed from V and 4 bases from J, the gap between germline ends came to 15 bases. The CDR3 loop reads CAWSVPAAGFTGELFF. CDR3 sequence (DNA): TGTGCCTGGAGTGTACCCGCTGCGGGATTCACCGGGGAGCTGTTTTTT.

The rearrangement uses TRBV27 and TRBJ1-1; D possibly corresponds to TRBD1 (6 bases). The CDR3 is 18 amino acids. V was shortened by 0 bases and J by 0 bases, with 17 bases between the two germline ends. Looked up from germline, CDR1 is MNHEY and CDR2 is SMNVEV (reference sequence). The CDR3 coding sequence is TGTGCCAGCAGTTTATCCCTAACTTCCAGGGGCTTGAACACTGAAGCTTTCTTT. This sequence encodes CASSLSLTSRGLNTEAFF.

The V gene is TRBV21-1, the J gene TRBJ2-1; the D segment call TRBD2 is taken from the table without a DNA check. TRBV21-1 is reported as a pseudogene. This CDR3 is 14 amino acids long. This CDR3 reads CASGTGGRGNEQFF. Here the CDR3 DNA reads TGTGCCAGCGGGACGGGAGGAAGGGGCAATGAGCAGTTCTTC.

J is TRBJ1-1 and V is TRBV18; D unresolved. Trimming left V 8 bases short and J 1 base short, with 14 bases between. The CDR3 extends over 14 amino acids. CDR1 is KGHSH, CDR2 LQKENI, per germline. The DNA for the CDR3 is TGTGCCAGCCGACCGGAGAGAGAGAACACTGAAGCTTTCTTT. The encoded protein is CASRPERENTEAFF.

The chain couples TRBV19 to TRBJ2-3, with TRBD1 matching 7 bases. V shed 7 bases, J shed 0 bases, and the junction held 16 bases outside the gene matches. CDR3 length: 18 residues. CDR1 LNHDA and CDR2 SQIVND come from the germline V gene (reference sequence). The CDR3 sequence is CASIPGTEHLPSTDTQYF. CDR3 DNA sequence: TGTGCCAGTATACCCGGGACAGAACACCTTCCTAGCACAGATACGCAGTATTTT.

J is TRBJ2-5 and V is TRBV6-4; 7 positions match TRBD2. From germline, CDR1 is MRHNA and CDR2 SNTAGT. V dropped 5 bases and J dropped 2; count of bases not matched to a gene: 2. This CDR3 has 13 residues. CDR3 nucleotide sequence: TGTGCCAGCAGTAGGGACTATCAAGAGACCCAGTACTTC. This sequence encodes CASSRDYQETQYF.

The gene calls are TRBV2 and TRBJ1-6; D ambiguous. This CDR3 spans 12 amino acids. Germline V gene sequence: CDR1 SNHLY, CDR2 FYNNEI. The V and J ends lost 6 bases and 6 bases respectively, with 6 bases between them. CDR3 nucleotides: TGTGCCAGCAGACAGAGTAATTCACCCCTCCACTTT. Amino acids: CASRQSNSPLHF.

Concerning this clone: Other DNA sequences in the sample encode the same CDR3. The chain's CDR3 is CASSIVGQGWNQPQHF. CDR3 in DNA: TGTGCCAGTAGTATAGTGGGACAGGGTTGGAATCAGCCCCAGCATTTT. The V gene is TRBV19, the J gene TRBJ1-5, with 9 bases lining up with TRBD1. Looked up from germline, CDR1 is LNHDA and CDR2 is SQIVND (reference sequence). Germline trimming cut 1 base from V and 4 bases from J; bases unmatched to any gene: 5. The CDR3 consists of 16 residues. The variable domain in full, completed from reference TRBV19 and TRBJ1-5, reads DGGITQSPKYLFRKEGQNVTLSCEQNLNHDAMYWYRQDPGQGLRLIYYSQIVNDFQKGDIAEGYSVSREKKESFPLTVTSAQKNPTAFYLCASSIVGQGWNQPQHFGDGTRLSIL.

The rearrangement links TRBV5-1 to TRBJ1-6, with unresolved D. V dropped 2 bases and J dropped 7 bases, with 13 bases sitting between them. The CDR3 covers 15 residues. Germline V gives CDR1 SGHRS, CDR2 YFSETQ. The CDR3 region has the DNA TGCGCCAGCAGCTTTGTTCTTTCCGAGAATTCACCCCTCCACTTT. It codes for CASSFVLSENSPLHF.

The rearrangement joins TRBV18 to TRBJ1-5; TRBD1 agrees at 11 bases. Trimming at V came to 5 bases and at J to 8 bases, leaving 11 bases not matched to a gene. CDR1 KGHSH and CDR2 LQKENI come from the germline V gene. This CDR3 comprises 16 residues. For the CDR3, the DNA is TGTGCCAGCTCATCCGAAAATCCGGGACAGGGGGAGCCCCAGCATTTT. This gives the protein CASSSENPGQGEPQHF.

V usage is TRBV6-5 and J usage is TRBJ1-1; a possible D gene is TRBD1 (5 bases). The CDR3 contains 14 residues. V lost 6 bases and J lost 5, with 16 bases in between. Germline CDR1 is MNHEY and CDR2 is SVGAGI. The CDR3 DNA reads TGTGCCAGCAGCTACCAGGGCTCGGAGACTGAAGCTTTCTTT. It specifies CASSYQGSETEAFF.

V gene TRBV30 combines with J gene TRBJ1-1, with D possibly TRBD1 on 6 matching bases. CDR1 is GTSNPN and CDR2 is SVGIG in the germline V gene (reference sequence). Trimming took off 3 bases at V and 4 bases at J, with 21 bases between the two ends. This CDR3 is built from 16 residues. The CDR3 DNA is TGTGCCTGGAGCGACGGGACAACTCATGGGGCCACTGAAGCTTTCTTT. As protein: CAWSDGTTHGATEAFF.